This TCR beta chain was identified in a study of cytomegalovirus exposure and HLA in healthy donors. General study results and limits: Through in vitro validation, three CMV-associated chains were shown to be specific for CMV antigens. Near-uniform donor sequencing depth was presumed by presence/absence analyses. A previous analysis found most TCR beta V segments productive roughly 87% or roughly 30% of the time.

The primer mix had 60 Vbeta and 13 Jbeta primers. Measured with immunoSEQ multiplex PCR; TCRdb has only the in-frame clones, and not every one. In total, the table holds about 210,000 clones. CDR3 size: 18 residues. CDR1 and CDR2 (germline): LGHNA, YNFKEQ. Trimming took off 1 base at V and 2 bases at J, with 21 bases between the two ends. About this clone itself: Its antigen is not identified.

The V call is TRBV4-2, the J call TRBJ2-7, with D tentatively TRBD2 (7 bases). The sequenced material came from PBMCs. The origin of this receptor is a woman under 40 in good health and CMV-seropositive. The CDR3 protein is CASSQGGAGTTLTYEQYF. The CDR3 DNA sequence: TGTGCCAGCAGCCAAGGGGGGGCGGGGACTACCCTTACCTACGAGCAGTACTTC.